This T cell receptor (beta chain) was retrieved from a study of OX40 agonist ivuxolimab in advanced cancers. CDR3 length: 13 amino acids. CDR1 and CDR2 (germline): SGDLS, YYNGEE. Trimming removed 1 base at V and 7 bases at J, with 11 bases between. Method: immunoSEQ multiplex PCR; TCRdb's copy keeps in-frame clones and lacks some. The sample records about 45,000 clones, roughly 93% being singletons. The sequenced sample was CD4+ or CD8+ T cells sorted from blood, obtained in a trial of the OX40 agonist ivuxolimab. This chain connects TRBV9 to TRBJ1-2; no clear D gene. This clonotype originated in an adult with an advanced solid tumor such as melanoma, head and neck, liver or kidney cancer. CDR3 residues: CASSVTTKGGYTF. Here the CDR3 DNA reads TGTGCCAGCAGCGTAACCACAAAGGGTGGCTACACCTTC.